This T cell receptor (beta chain) was observed in a study of T cell responses to AZD1222 COVID-19 vaccine (dated by TCRdb to about 2021). With regard to the full study: Because spike-specific TCR depth and breadth did not differ between the two schedules, AZD1222 recipients who got a second dose at roughly 4 weeks were pooled with those who got a second dose at roughly 12 weeks. A total of 233 trial participants underwent TCR sequencing, of whom about 210 received two doses of AZD1222 and some 26 received two doses of the MenACWY control vaccine. Trial participants were enrolled into age subgroups of 18-55, 56-69 and 70-plus years, which contained approximately 150, 30 and 60 TCR-sequenced participants, respectively. What the authors observed across the whole study: Most participants were white British and females outnumbered males, and the authors suggested that clonal diversity may have been underestimated. The 56-69-year group was small, and its depth increase did not reach significance, likely because of low power. Because no day 14 peak-response samples were available, the repertoires could be characterized only after the peak T cell response. Conclusions about previously exposed vaccinees were limited because only five to seven AZD1222 recipients were SARS-CoV-2 seropositive at baseline. After two AZD1222 doses, both the breadth and the depth of spike-specific TCRs were significantly higher than at day 0 and than in MenACWY recipients. The vaccine-associated CD4 TCRs covered the entire spike protein, and the dominant responses fell in regions 160-218 and 743-854. Reportedly, close to half of the unique spike-specific TCRs recognized epitopes lying outside the regions that are mutated in the B.1.351 and B.1.1.7 variants.

The CDR3 regions of human TCRbeta chains were analyzed by immunosequencing. Per the original workflow: TCRs in the repertoires were compared against a reference library of SARS-CoV-2-specific TCRs that had been generated with the MIRA antigen-specificity platform. Breadth meant the fraction of unique TCRs that were SARS-CoV-2-associated, whereas depth meant the fraction of total T cells that were SARS-CoV-2-associated. Using the MIRA data, every spike-specific TCR was mapped to the spike region that the TCR reacted to and assigned to either a CD4 or a CD8 class. Log10-transformed breadth and depth values were compared by one-way ANOVA with Sidak's multiple comparisons tests. Drawn from immuneACCESS, this table holds only the in-frame rearrangements with V and J called that TCRdb kept. Clones are partly lost; checked studies trace under half to an unresolved V gene and leave the rest unexplained. The D gene and trimming were derived from the DNA, and the V and J assignments and clone size from that table. This sample gives 100,000 to 150,000 clones in total; more than 70% of them show up just once. Roughly 12% of the sample rests with the top ten.

According to the study, the label for this sample's time point signals: baseline before first vaccination. Vaccinee samples came from UK trials COV001 and COV002, including a single-blind randomized controlled phase 2/3 trial of AZD1222 (ChAdOx1 nCoV-19) in healthy adults. Trial participant PBMC samples were collected at day 0 and day 28 after the second dose for TCRbeta chain sequencing. As for this clone: It lacks a known antigen. No clone much larger than this one lies a single base away; base qualities are absent.

Relative to germline, V is 3 bases shorter and J is 11 bases shorter, with 11 bases between their ends. Including cysteine and phenylalanine, the CDR3 has 13 amino acids. Only the CDR3 DNA is retained, 39 bases long and in frame from the first base. The chain links TRBV12-3 or TRBV12-4 with TRBJ1-6; no D segment can be confidently identified. Sequenced material: peripheral blood, taken on day 0 of AZD1222 vaccination. The clonotype was recovered from an adult in good health. The sequence in DNA is TGTGCCAGCAGTTTGATGGGCCCGACACCCCTCCACTTT. It is translated as CASSLMGPTPLHF.